These 19 T cell receptor beta chains were sequenced from one sample in a study of blood T cell repertoires in COVID-19. Measured with immunoSEQ multiplex PCR; TCRdb has only the in-frame clones, and not every one. The sample has around 370,000 clones; approximately 90% are singletons. Sequenced input: PBMCs or T cells enriched from blood (not recorded which). The receptors were gathered from a woman under 30 who had recovered from COVID-19.

The gene calls are TRBV5-5 and TRBJ1-5; unclear D gene. This CDR3 spans 15 amino acids. The V end was cut by 3 bases, the J end by 0 bases, with 10 bases between. Per germline, CDR1 SGHKS and CDR2 YYEKEE (reference sequence). As DNA, the CDR3 is TGTGCCAGCAGCTCCTCGGGAGCTAGCAATCAGCCCCAGCATTTT. Amino acids: CASSSSGASNQPQHF.

This sequence joins TRBV23-1 and TRBJ1-1; possibly TRBD1 for D (5 bases). TRBV23-1 is annotated as an ORF whose role is uncertain. The CDR3 loop spans 16 amino acids. V was pared by 0 bases and J by 0 bases, with 11 bases between. CDR3 in DNA: TGCGCCAGCAGTCAATCTGCCAGGGCCATGAACACTGAAGCTTTCTTT. Its translation is CASSQSARAMNTEAFF.

This clone occurred once. V usage is TRBV7-3 and J usage is TRBJ2-3, with 13 positions matching TRBD2. V lost 5 bases, J lost 4 bases, and 9 bases stayed unmatched. The CDR3 loop spans 17 amino acids. Germline V lookup: CDR1 SGHTA, CDR2 FQGTGA. In DNA, the CDR3 is TGTGCCAGCAGCATCGGGACTAGCGGGGTGGTGCCAGATACGCAGTATTTT. Translation: CASSIGTSGVVPDTQYF.

The rearrangement links TRBV29-1 to TRBJ1-2, with D uncertain. From germline, CDR1 is SQVTM and CDR2 ANQGSEA. This CDR3 spans 12 amino acids. V was cut by 7 bases and J by 8 bases, with 17 bases left in between. The CDR3 reads CSAGNPIWGYTF. In DNA form, the CDR3 reads TGCAGCGCCGGGAATCCCATTTGGGGCTACACCTTC.

This clone was seen once. This chain joins TRBV28 and TRBJ2-2, with 8 bases aligning to TRBD1. The V gene end was trimmed by 2 bases and the J gene end by 4 bases; junction bases not matched to a gene: 12. This CDR3 contains 18 residues. Germline V gene data show CDR1 as MDHEN and CDR2 as SYDVKM. DNA for the CDR3: TGTGCCAGCAGTTTACGGACCCTCGGGACAGGTCCCACCGGGGAGCTGTTTTTT. Translated: CASSLRTLGTGPTGELFF.

The chain uses TRBV6-2 or TRBV6-3 and TRBJ1-4; D is unclear. V lost 4 bases and J 8 bases, leaving 8 bases between the germline ends. Germline V lookup: CDR1 MNHEY, CDR2 SVGEGT. CDR3 length: 12 residues. Here the CDR3 DNA reads TGTGCCAGCAGTTCTGTCGGGGAAAAACTGTTTTTT. Its protein is CASSSVGEKLFF.

The chain uses TRBV5-1 and TRBJ2-2; 8 nucleotides match TRBD1. The CDR3 is made up of 15 amino acids. Germline CDR1 SGHRS, CDR2 YFSETQ. Trimming at V came to 3 bases and at J to 7 bases, leaving 8 bases not matched to a gene. In nucleotides, the CDR3 is TGCGCCAGCAGCTCCCGGGACAGGAGAGGCGGGGAGCTGTTTTTT. Residues: CASSSRDRRGGELFF.

Only a few counts were recorded for this clone. The chain uses TRBV14 and TRBJ1-2, with D perhaps matching TRBD1 (5 bases). In germline, CDR1 is SGHDN, CDR2 FVKESK. The V end was cut by 3 bases, the J end by 1 base, with 15 bases between. The CDR3 has 16 residues. The CDR3 nucleotides are TGTGCCAGCAGCCATTGGGAGGGGCACTATAACTATGGCTACACCTTC. Translating gives CASSHWEGHYNYGYTF.

The CDR3 nucleotides are TGTGCCACCAGCAGAGATGAAACGAGCCGCGATTCGCAGTATTTT. As protein: CATSRDETSRDSQYF. The chain recombines TRBV15 with TRBJ2-3; D not certain. Germline-derived CDR1 and CDR2 are LNHNV and YYDKDF (reference sequence). CDR3 length: 15 amino acids. Trimming pared 0 bases from V and 10 bases from J, leaving 17 bases between.

V gene TRBV4-1 combines with J gene TRBJ1-1; TRBD1 might be the D (6 bases). Germline CDR1 and CDR2: MGHRA and YSYEKL. CDR3 length: 13 residues. The V gene lost 4 bases and the J gene lost 3 bases, with 9 bases spanning the gap. CDR3 bases: TGCGCCAGCAGCCTAAGACAGGACACTGAAGCTTTCTTT. Encoded protein: CASSLRQDTEAFF.

The chain has TRBV4-1 and TRBJ2-3; 8 bases are shared with TRBD1. V dropped 3 bases and J dropped 1; count of bases not matched to a gene: 3. Germline V gene data show CDR1 as MGHRA and CDR2 as YSYEKL. The CDR3 length is 15 residues. The CDR3, as DNA: TGCGCCAGCAGCCACTCGGGACAGGGCACAGATACGCAGTATTTT. As protein: CASSHSGQGTDTQYF.

This chain connects TRBV3-1 (or the pseudogene TRBV3-2) to TRBJ2-7; 8 bases fit TRBD1. CDR3 length equals 14 residues. V shed 5 bases, J shed 3 bases, and the junction held 6 bases outside the gene matches. CDR1 is LGHDT and CDR2 is YNNKEL in the germline V gene (reference sequence). DNA of the CDR3: TGTGCCAGCAGCACACGACAGGGGAGCTACGAGCAGTACTTC. Amino acid sequence: CASSTRQGSYEQYF.

The chain couples TRBV2 to TRBJ2-2; tentative D call: TRBD2 (5 bases). The CDR3 contains 14 residues. Germline loops: CDR1 SNHLY, CDR2 FYNNEI. Trimming pared 6 bases from V and 9 bases from J, leaving 17 bases between. CDR3 coding DNA: TGTGCCAGCAGCCATCCGGGAAGCCCCAGGGAGCTGTTTTTT. Its protein product is CASSHPGSPRELFF.

V is TRBV5-1 and J is TRBJ2-5; TRBD2 matches at 14 bases. V shed 0 bases and J 4 bases; nucleotides not matched to a gene: 2. Germline loops: CDR1 SGHRS, CDR2 YFSETQ. The CDR3 length is 16 residues. CDR3 sequence (DNA): TGCGCCAGCAGCTTGGCGGGACTAGCGGGGGCAGAGACCCAGTACTTC. Its protein product is CASSLAGLAGAETQYF.

This chain connects TRBV19 to TRBJ1-5; the match to TRBD1 covers 9 bases. The CDR3 length is 18 residues. V was clipped by 4 bases and J by 2 bases; unmatched bases: 12. The germline V gene encodes CDR1 LNHDA and CDR2 SQIVND (reference sequence). The CDR3: CASSTTYKGQGRNQPQHF. The CDR3 region has the DNA TGTGCCAGTAGTACGACCTATAAGGGACAGGGCCGCAATCAGCCCCAGCATTTT.

The chain uses TRBV19 and TRBJ1-5; 8 bases line up with TRBD1. Trimming at V came to 7 bases and at J to 6 bases, leaving 8 bases not matched to a gene. Germline CDR1 reads LNHDA; CDR2 reads SQIVND (reference sequence). This CDR3 region has 14 residues. CDR3 in DNA: TGTGCCAGTAACGGACAGGGTTTGAGTCAGCCCCAGCATTTT. It encodes CASNGQGLSQPQHF.

The chain uses TRBV3-1 (or the pseudogene TRBV3-2) and TRBJ2-7; 14 bases are shared with TRBD2. V trimming: 3 bases; J trimming: 7 bases; junction bases outside the gene matches: 14. Germline values: CDR1 LGHDT, CDR2 YNNKEL (reference sequence). This CDR3 has 18 amino acids. The CDR3 DNA is TGTGCCAGCAGCCACGCCCGGACTAGCGGGGGGTTCTGTAGGGAGCAGTACTTC. Translated: CASSHARTSGGFCREQYF.

This chain joins TRBV19 and TRBJ1-1; D unclear. Trimming took off 0 bases at V and 1 base at J, with 12 bases between the two ends. The CDR3 runs 16 residues. CDR1 is LNHDA, CDR2 SQIVND, per germline (reference sequence). CDR3 region: CASSIDQETRNTEAFF. The CDR3 DNA sequence: TGTGCCAGTAGTATAGATCAAGAGACACGGAACACTGAAGCTTTCTTT.

In this sample, this clone turned up once. The chain recombines TRBV24-1 with TRBJ1-1; possibly TRBD1 for D (6 bases). Looked up from germline, CDR1 is KGHDR and CDR2 is SFDVKD. V was pared by 2 bases and J by 9 bases, with 9 bases between. There are 12 residues in the CDR3. The CDR3 region is CATSDSGGQAFF. The CDR3, as DNA: TGTGCCACCAGTGATTCCGGGGGGCAAGCTTTCTTT.